This entry describes one T cell receptor (beta chain). What it binds is unknown. This entry comes from a study of graft-versus-host responses after intestinal transplantation. The study's findings and limits: Some GvH clones appeared in ileal mucosa or blood before recipient bone marrow.

Produced via immunoSEQ multiplex PCR; TCRdb's table is partial and in-frame only. The sample yields about 97,000 clones, 75% to 95% seen once. This CDR3 spans 17 amino acids. J lost 6 bases, V lost 4 bases, and 18 bases had no gene match. CDR1 SGHRS and CDR2 YFSETQ come from the germline V gene. The source is a human patient who received an intestinal transplant, so some T cells may come from the graft donor. The chain combines TRBV5-1 with TRBJ1-2, with 7 positions matching TRBD1. Sequenced here: PBMCs, sampled roughly 68 weeks after intestinal transplant. The CDR3 loop is CASSVGPTGYLFNGYTF. DNA for the CDR3: TGCGCCAGCAGCGTGGGGCCGACAGGGTACTTATTTAATGGCTACACCTTC.